Listed here are 26 T cell receptor beta chains from one sample, sequenced in a study of T cell repertoires in cytomegalovirus infection. TCRdb re-called the reads through MiXCR, storing one row per CDR3 protein. The sample gives about 360,000 distinct CDR3 sequences, around 18% of which show up once; roughly 8.7% is in the top ten. Sequencing used PBMCs. These receptors were collected from a human donor in good health (CMV status not recorded). Some clones in this sample may be carry-over from other donors' samples.

V and J are TRBV28 and TRBJ2-7, with D hard to call. Looked up from germline, CDR1 is MDHEN and CDR2 is SYDVKM. CDR3 length: 13 residues. V was shortened by 7 bases and J by 5 bases, with 15 bases between the two germline ends. For the CDR3, the DNA is TGTGCCAGCACCAAATTCGGCTACAACGAGCAGTACTTC. Translated, it gives CASTKFGYNEQYF.

The V gene is TRBV7-2, the J gene TRBJ2-1, with D tentatively TRBD1 (6 bases). This CDR3 spans 13 amino acids. Trimming took 1 base from V and 14 from J, leaving 15 bases between them. Germline values: CDR1 SGHTA, CDR2 FQGNSA. The CDR3 DNA reads TGTGCCAGCAGCTTAGAGGCAGGCAGGGGTGAGTTCTTC. The encoded protein is CASSLEAGRGEFF.

This clonotype has a count of ten or more. This chain uses TRBV27 with TRBJ2-1; 9 nucleotides line up with TRBD1. Germline V gene lookup returns CDR1 MNHEY and CDR2 SMNVEV (reference sequence). Trimming removed 5 bases from V and 6 bases from J; junction bases left unmatched: 8. This CDR3 is 15 amino acids long. The CDR3 here is CASSPVDRGLNEQFF. The CDR3, as DNA: TGTGCCAGCAGTCCCGTGGACAGGGGCCTCAATGAGCAGTTCTTC.

V gene TRBV6-1 combines with J gene TRBJ1-5; D remains unclear. Trimming took off 5 bases at V and 5 bases at J, with 13 bases between the two ends. The CDR3 runs 14 residues. Germline lookup yields CDR1 MNHNS and CDR2 SASEGT. CDR3 nucleotides: TGTGCCAGCAGTTCGGGTCAGTTGTATCAGCCCCAGCATTTT. This translates into CASSSGQLYQPQHF.

The J gene is TRBJ2-7, the V gene TRBV2; tentatively, D is TRBD2 (6 bases). V was shortened by 2 bases and J by 7 bases, with 24 bases between the two germline ends. CDR1 SNHLY and CDR2 FYNNEI come from the germline V gene. This CDR3 has 17 amino acids. CDR3 protein: CASSEWGPTGAAREQYF. The CDR3 DNA is TGTGCCAGCAGTGAATGGGGTCCAACGGGAGCCGCCAGGGAGCAGTACTTC.

The chain links TRBV19 to TRBJ1-5, with a weak D call TRBD1 (6 bases). From germline, CDR1 is LNHDA and CDR2 SQIVND (reference sequence). The CDR3 extends over 16 amino acids. The V gene lost 5 bases and the J gene lost 4 bases, with 18 bases spanning the gap. The CDR3: CASSFPGAGLNQPQHF. The DNA for the CDR3 is TGTGCCAGTAGTTTCCCGGGGGCCGGGTTAAATCAGCCCCAGCATTTT.

This clonotype was observed many times. V is TRBV6-5 and J is TRBJ2-7; a weak D match, TRBD2 (5 bases). Germline V CDR1 and CDR2: MNHEY, SVGAGI. CDR3 length equals 16 residues. V was cut by 0 bases and J by 4 bases, with 16 bases left in between. Written as DNA, the CDR3 is TGTGCCAGCAGTTACTCCCCCCCTTATTCGGGATACGAGCAGTACTTC. Encoded protein: CASSYSPPYSGYEQYF.

The rearrangement joins TRBV2 to TRBJ1-2; D not resolved. Trimming took 5 bases from V and 2 from J, leaving 15 bases between them. The CDR3 spans 15 residues. Germline V gives CDR1 SNHLY, CDR2 FYNNEI. Written as DNA, the CDR3 is TGTGCCAGCAGTCCCAACGGACGGACGAACTATGGCTACACCTTC. This translates into CASSPNGRTNYGYTF. The full variable domain, its missing parts supplied by reference TRBV2 and TRBJ1-2, is EPEVTQTPSHQVTQMGQEVILRCVPISNHLYFYWYRQILGQKVEFLVSFYNNEISEKSEIFDDQFSVERPDGSNFTLKIRSTKLEDSAMYFCASSPNGRTNYGYTFGSGTRLTVV.

There are a few counts of this clonotype. The chain recombines TRBV5-1 with TRBJ2-4; 9 bases are shared with TRBD1. The CDR3 is 18 amino acids. CDR1 SGHRS and CDR2 YFSETQ come from the germline V gene. The trim removed 2 bases at V and 0 bases at J, leaving 9 bases unmatched. The DNA for the CDR3 is TGCGCCAGCAGCTTAACCGGGACAGGGAAACTAGCCAAAAACATTCAGTACTTC. It translates to CASSLTGTGKLAKNIQYF.

This clonotype turned up a few times. The chain is built from TRBV5-1 and TRBJ2-5, with TRBD1 identical over 10 bases. Unmatched junction bases numbered 9, after V lost 3 bases and J lost 4 bases. This CDR3 contains 16 residues. From germline, CDR1 is SGHRS and CDR2 YFSETQ. The CDR3 DNA is TGCGCCAGCAGCTCGACGGGACAGGGGTATGGAGAGACCCAGTACTTC. This encodes CASSSTGQGYGETQYF.

This clonotype was found once. The chain joins TRBV20-1 to TRBJ2-1; 10 bases agree with TRBD2. CDR1 is DFQATT and CDR2 is SNEGSKA in the germline V gene (reference sequence). The CDR3 runs 13 residues. The trim removed 3 bases at V and 16 bases at J, leaving 12 bases unmatched. The CDR3 spells CSARLAGEPYRFF. The CDR3 DNA reads TGCAGTGCTAGGCTAGCGGGAGAGCCCTACCGATTCTTC.

In its sample, this clonotype was seen a few times. The J gene is TRBJ1-2, the V gene TRBV4-1; TRBD1 matches at 7 bases. CDR1 MGHRA and CDR2 YSYEKL come from the germline V gene. Trimming at V came to 3 bases and at J to 4 bases, leaving 5 bases not matched to a gene. The CDR3 runs 14 residues. The CDR3 region is CASSHQTGTYGYTF. The CDR3 DNA reads TGCGCCAGCAGCCACCAGACAGGGACCTATGGCTACACCTTC.

The chain uses TRBV4-2 and TRBJ2-7; D uncertain. From germline, CDR1 is LGHNA and CDR2 YNFKEQ. The CDR3 contains 14 residues. V dropped 5 bases and J dropped 2 bases, with 13 bases sitting between them. CDR3 in DNA: TGTGCCAGCAGCTTAAAATCCTCCACCTACGAGCAGTACTTC. Translating gives CASSLKSSTYEQYF.

This clonotype was counted ten times or more. The chain has TRBV7-8 and TRBJ2-5, with D perhaps TRBD1 (5 bases). Between the trimmed V and J ends, which lost 7 bases and 2 bases, there was a span of 14 bases. This CDR3 has 14 residues. Germline lookup yields CDR1 SGHVS and CDR2 FQNEAQ. The CDR3 is CASTQGRAQETQYF. CDR3 coding DNA: TGTGCCAGCACGCAGGGTCGGGCACAAGAGACCCAGTACTTC.

The rearrangement joins TRBV2 to TRBJ1-2; no firm D call. Germline lookup yields CDR1 SNHLY and CDR2 FYNNEI. The CDR3 totals 11 residues. V gave up 5 bases and J gave up 10 bases, with 11 bases separating them. DNA for the CDR3: TGTGCCAGCAGTATCGGAGTGGACTACACCTTC. It translates to CASSIGVDYTF.

V gene TRBV11-2 combines with J gene TRBJ1-2; no firm D call. From germline, CDR1 is SGHAT and CDR2 FQNNGV. The CDR3 extends over 15 amino acids. V lost 0 bases, J lost 3 bases, and 11 bases lay in between. The CDR3 DNA reads TGTGCCAGCAGCTTAGATTACGAGGGCCACTATGGCTACACCTTC. Protein: CASSLDYEGHYGYTF.

This clonotype showed up just a few times. The V gene is TRBV7-2, the J gene TRBJ2-5; 10 nucleotides line up with TRBD1. The germline V gene has CDR1 SGHTA and CDR2 FQGNSA. The J segment lost 4 bases and the V segment lost 0 bases, leaving 8 bases of the junction unmatched. There are 17 residues in the CDR3. CDR3 region: CASSLAWDRGGGETQYF. The DNA of the CDR3 is TGTGCCAGCAGCTTAGCTTGGGACAGGGGAGGAGGAGAGACCCAGTACTTC.

The V and J genes are TRBV7-2 and TRBJ2-3, with 10 bases that match TRBD2. Germline CDR1 reads SGHTA; CDR2 reads FQGNSA. This CDR3 comprises 15 residues. The V segment lost 2 bases and the J segment 5 bases; nucleotides outside the gene matches: 4. CDR3 DNA sequence: TGTGCCAGCAGCTTACTAGCGGGAGTTCGAGATACGCAGTATTTT. It is translated as CASSLLAGVRDTQYF.

The chain employs TRBV5-5 and TRBJ2-7; D not resolved. Trimming left V 3 bases short and J 7 bases short, with 11 bases between. Germline V CDR1 and CDR2: SGHKS, YYEKEE (reference sequence). The CDR3 extends over 12 amino acids. In DNA, the CDR3 is TGTGCCAGCAGCTGGACGGACGGGGAGCAGTACTTC. This encodes CASSWTDGEQYF. Complete variable domain (other parts from reference TRBV5-5 and TRBJ2-7): DAGVTQSPTHLIKTRGQQVTLRCSPISGHKSVSWYQQVLGQGPQFIFQYYEKEERGRGNFPDRFSARQFPNYSSELNVNALLLGDSALYLCASSWTDGEQYFGPGTRLTVT.

This clonotype was found a few times. The chain has TRBV11-2 and TRBJ2-7; D possibly corresponds to TRBD2 (7 bases). Germline V lookup: CDR1 SGHAT, CDR2 FQNNGV. CDR3 length: 17 residues. Trimming took 5 bases from V and 4 from J, leaving 24 bases between them. In nucleotides, the CDR3 is TGTGCCAGCAGCGTCTTAGATCTAAGGGGGGGTCGGTACGAGCAGTACTTC. Translated, it gives CASSVLDLRGGRYEQYF.

This clonotype has only a few counts. V usage is TRBV10-2 and J usage is TRBJ1-6, with TRBD1 identical over 12 bases. The CDR3 extends over 17 amino acids. CDR1 and CDR2 from the germline V gene are WSHSY and SAAADI. V lost 6 bases and J lost 7; bases outside the gene matches: 10. The CDR3 region has the DNA TGCGCCAGCAGACCAGGGACAGGGGGCGCATTAAATTCACCCCTCCACTTT. This gives the protein CASRPGTGGALNSPLHF.

This chain uses TRBV28 with TRBJ2-5, with TRBD1 identical over 10 bases. V was clipped by 5 bases and J by 5 bases; unmatched bases: 11. This CDR3 has 16 residues. Germline-derived CDR1 and CDR2 are MDHEN and SYDVKM. CDR3 amino acids: CASSTPLTGGLETQYF. The CDR3 nucleotides read TGTGCCAGCAGTACGCCCTTGACAGGGGGCTTGGAGACCCAGTACTTC.

This clonotype was seen a handful of times. The CDR3 sequence: CASSMGLAGAYEQYF. For the CDR3, the DNA is TGTGCCAGCAGCATGGGACTAGCGGGAGCTTACGAGCAGTACTTC. The V gene is TRBV7-9, the J gene TRBJ2-7, with 14 positions matching TRBD2. V shed 5 bases and J 4 bases; nucleotides not matched to a gene: 4. Germline lookup yields CDR1 SEHNR and CDR2 FQNEAQ (reference sequence). CDR3 length: 15 amino acids.

This clonotype has at least ten counts. This rearrangement joins TRBV6-5 to TRBJ1-2; 12 bases agree with TRBD1. The germline CDR1 and CDR2 sequences are MNHEY and SVGAGI. V shed 0 bases and J 13 bases; nucleotides not matched to a gene: 12. This CDR3 is 16 amino acids long. The CDR3 region has the DNA TGTGCCAGCAGTTACTCCCTACCGGGACAGGGGGCAACGGTCACCTTC. Its protein product is CASSYSLPGQGATVTF.

Ten or more counts support this clonotype. J is TRBJ1-5 and V is TRBV28, with D maybe TRBD1 (5 bases). V was clipped by 9 bases and J by 6 bases, with 15 bases between them. Germline values: CDR1 MDHEN, CDR2 SYDVKM. The CDR3 contains 13 residues. DNA for the CDR3: TGTGCCAGTGGCAGGGCCGCCGGTCAGCCCCAGCATTTT. It is translated as CASGRAAGQPQHF.

This clonotype occurred many times. The chain couples TRBV12-3 or TRBV12-4 to TRBJ1-2, with 9 bases fitting TRBD1. The length of the CDR3 is 15 residues. The ends lost 5 bases at V and 2 bases at J; junction bases unmatched: 6. Here the CDR3 reads CASSPGTGRNYGYTF. CDR3 nucleotides: TGTGCCAGCAGTCCAGGGACAGGGAGAAACTATGGCTACACCTTC.